Following are 27 T cell receptor beta chains from one sample sequenced in a study of T cells expressing NK-cell markers. TCRdb reprocessed the 5' RACE reads, keeping one entry per CDR3 protein, no DNA. This table lists more than 250,000 distinct CDR3 sequences. Input material: blood T cells: a sorted CD56 or NKG2C T cell subset, CD4+ or CD8+ T cells, or bulk PBMC T cells (not recorded which). The source is a man aged 18 to 35 in good health.

V usage is TRBV15 and J usage is TRBJ2-1; absent DNA, TCRdb's TRBD1 call cannot be checked. Germline V gives CDR1 LNHNV, CDR2 YYDKDF (reference sequence). CDR3 length: 16 residues. The CDR3 sequence is CATSLRGRGEGNEQFF.

The chain joins TRBV15 to TRBJ1-5; lacking DNA, the TRBD1 call made by TCRdb goes unchecked. The CDR3 covers 16 residues. Germline CDR1 reads LNHNV; CDR2 reads YYDKDF (reference sequence). The CDR3 loop reads CATSLGTGIDGQPQHF.

The chain recombines TRBV15 with TRBJ2-7; there is no DNA to check the TCRdb D call of TRBD1. Looked up from germline, CDR1 is LNHNV and CDR2 is YYDKDF (reference sequence). The CDR3 extends over 15 amino acids. This chain's CDR3 is CATRGGFGRGYEQYF.

V gene TRBV19 combines with J gene TRBJ2-5; TCRdb outputs TRBD2, but without DNA this stays unchecked. There are 18 residues in the CDR3. Germline assignment: CDR1 LNHDA and CDR2 SQIVND (reference sequence). CDR3 protein: CASSIDRLAGAYQETQYF.

The chain employs TRBV4-2 and TRBJ2-6; TCRdb designates TRBD1, a call that cannot be tested without DNA. The CDR3 loop spans 21 amino acids. Germline CDR1 and CDR2: LGHNA and YNFKEQ. CDR3 residues: CASSQDPLGRRGISGANVLTF.

The V gene is TRBV5-1, the J gene TRBJ2-7; TCRdb picks TRBD2, but there is no DNA to check that call. The CDR3 runs to 15 residues. The germline gives CDR1 SGHRS, CDR2 YFSETQ. CDR3 residues: CASSLAPSGAYEQYF.

V and J are TRBV5-1 and TRBJ2-4; TCRdb's D gene call, TRBD1, goes unchecked for lack of DNA. Germline CDR1 reads SGHRS; CDR2 reads YFSETQ. The CDR3 loop spans 15 amino acids. Here the CDR3 reads CASSLGSSGENIQYF.

The rearrangement links TRBV3-1 to TRBJ2-1; TCRdb indicates TRBD2, and absent DNA this call remains unverified. The CDR3 covers 15 residues. Looked up from germline, CDR1 is LGHDT and CDR2 is YNNKEL (reference sequence). The CDR3 here is CASSLGSGRANEQFF.

The chain combines TRBV29-1 with TRBJ1-5. The CDR3 is 14 amino acids. In germline, CDR1 is SQVTM, CDR2 ANQGSEA. The CDR3 loop is CSVLEGSGNQPQHF.

This chain links TRBV20-1 with TRBJ2-5; TCRdb names TRBD2, which stays unverified in the absence of DNA. Germline V CDR1 and CDR2: DFQATT, SNEGSKA (reference sequence). CDR3 length: 16 residues. The CDR3 here is CSAETSGRRGGETQYF.

The chain has TRBV6-5 and TRBJ2-3; the D gene TCRdb calls, TRBD1, cannot be checked with no DNA. Germline lookup yields CDR1 MNHEY and CDR2 SVGAGI. The CDR3 is made up of 14 amino acids. CDR3 sequence reads: CASRGQGFTDTQYF.

The rearrangement joins TRBV7-6 to TRBJ2-1; TCRdb proposes TRBD1, but this gene call is untestable without DNA. The CDR3 consists of 12 residues. In germline, CDR1 is SGHVS, CDR2 FNYEAQ. CDR3 protein: CASSLDGGIRFF.

V is TRBV2 and J is TRBJ2-3; TCRdb gives TRBD2 as the D gene, but with no DNA this cannot be confirmed. Germline lookup yields CDR1 SNHLY and CDR2 FYNNEI. The CDR3 runs 18 residues. Here the CDR3 reads CASSEATIAGGSTDTQYF.

V gene TRBV20-1 combines with J gene TRBJ2-1; no DNA is available, so the TRBD1 call from TCRdb remains unchecked. Germline values: CDR1 DFQATT, CDR2 SNEGSKA (reference sequence). The CDR3 length is 13 residues. The CDR3 sequence is CSARRRTIYEQFF.

J is TRBJ2-5 and V is TRBV24-1; the D call from TCRdb, TRBD1, cannot be confirmed without DNA. CDR3 length: 17 residues. The germline V gene has CDR1 KGHDR and CDR2 SFDVKD. The CDR3 spells CATSDRGMGRYQETQYF.

The rearrangement joins TRBV7-8 to TRBJ2-5. The V gene's germline CDR1 is SGHVS and CDR2 FQNEAQ. This CDR3 has 14 residues. CDR3 protein: CASSRSGLQETQYF.

The V call is TRBV20-1, the J call TRBJ2-7; lacking DNA, the TRBD2 call made by TCRdb goes unchecked. Germline loops: CDR1 DFQATT, CDR2 SNEGSKA (reference sequence). This CDR3 region has 14 residues. The CDR3 here is CSARGRWSGYEQYF.

The CDR3 sequence: CSANGRGNTIYF. J is TRBJ1-3 and V is TRBV20-1. The germline gives CDR1 DFQATT, CDR2 SNEGSKA (reference sequence). CDR3 length: 12 residues.

The CDR3: CASSKPAPGPWGYTF. The chain recombines TRBV21-1 with TRBJ1-2. TRBV21-1 is given as a pseudogene. This CDR3 spans 15 amino acids.

The chain links TRBV5-4 to TRBJ2-4; TCRdb gives TRBD2 as the D gene, but with no DNA this cannot be confirmed. In germline, CDR1 is SGHNT, CDR2 YYREEE (reference sequence). The CDR3 covers 17 residues. The CDR3 here is CASSQGLAEGGKNIQYF.

The V gene is TRBV6-5, the J gene TRBJ2-1; TCRdb selects TRBD1, and the lack of DNA leaves this call unchecked. The CDR3 is 15 residues long. The germline V gene encodes CDR1 MNHEY and CDR2 SVGAGI. The CDR3 is CASSKTGDKNNEQFF.

The chain couples TRBV5-1 to TRBJ2-7; TCRdb selects TRBD1, and the lack of DNA leaves this call unchecked. The CDR3 is 16 residues long. The germline gives CDR1 SGHRS, CDR2 YFSETQ. The CDR3 reads CASSSRWTGDSYEQYF.

The V and J genes are TRBV7-7 and TRBJ2-5; TCRdb indicates TRBD1, and absent DNA this call remains unverified. CDR3 size: 14 residues. Looked up from germline, CDR1 is SSHAT and CDR2 is FNYEAQ (reference sequence). CDR3 protein: CASSLGERGGAQYF.

The chain is built from TRBV29-1 and TRBJ2-1; the TCRdb call, TRBD2, lacks DNA for checking. Germline V gene sequence: CDR1 SQVTM, CDR2 ANQGSEA. The CDR3 is made up of 14 amino acids. CDR3 protein: CSVSTSGTGFRKFF.

The V gene is TRBV12-3 or TRBV12-4, the J gene TRBJ1-5. The CDR3 sequence is 14 residues long. CDR3 protein: CASSQGLPNQPQHF.

The rearrangement links TRBV18 to TRBJ1-5; without DNA, the TCRdb call of TRBD1 cannot be checked. The CDR3 consists of 13 residues. From germline, CDR1 is KGHSH and CDR2 LQKENI. CDR3 in amino acids: CASGRDSNQPQHF.

The gene calls are TRBV12-3 or TRBV12-4 and TRBJ1-2. This CDR3 has 13 amino acids. The CDR3 loop reads CASSHDRIYGYTF.